This T cell receptor (beta chain) derives from a study of response to subunit inactivated influenza vaccine. Study-wide results and limits: The authors offered the suggestion that each seasonal influenza vaccination recruits few new T cells.

V was cut by 3 bases and J by 9 bases, with 20 bases left in between. The CDR3 consists of 15 residues. CDR1 and CDR2 (germline): MGHDK, SYGVNS. TCRdb re-analysed the RT-PCR reads in MiXCR, keeping a single row per CDR3 protein. This table has 650,000 to 850,000 distinct CDR3 sequences, approximately 15% appearing once. This clonotype has just a few counts. Antigen unknown. The clonotype originates from a man aged 50 to 59 who received an inactivated influenza vaccine. The chain couples TRBV25-1 to TRBJ2-5; tentatively, D is TRBD1 or TRBD2 (5 bases each). The sample was PBMCs from blood, taken about 14 days before vaccination. CDR3 loop: CASSDRQGPGVPQYF. As DNA, the CDR3 is TGTGCCAGCAGTGATCGTCAGGGTCCCGGGGTGCCCCAGTACTTC.